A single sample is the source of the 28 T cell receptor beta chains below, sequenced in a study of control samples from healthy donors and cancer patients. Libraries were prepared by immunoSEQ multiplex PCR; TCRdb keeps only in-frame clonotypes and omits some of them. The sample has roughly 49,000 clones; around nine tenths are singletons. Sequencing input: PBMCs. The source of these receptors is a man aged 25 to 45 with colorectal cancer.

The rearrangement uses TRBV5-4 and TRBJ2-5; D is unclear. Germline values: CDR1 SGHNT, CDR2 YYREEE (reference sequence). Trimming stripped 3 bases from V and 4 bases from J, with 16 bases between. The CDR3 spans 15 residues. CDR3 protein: CASSSASAGRETQYF. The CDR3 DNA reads TGTGCCAGCAGCTCAGCCTCGGCCGGGCGAGAGACCCAGTACTTC.

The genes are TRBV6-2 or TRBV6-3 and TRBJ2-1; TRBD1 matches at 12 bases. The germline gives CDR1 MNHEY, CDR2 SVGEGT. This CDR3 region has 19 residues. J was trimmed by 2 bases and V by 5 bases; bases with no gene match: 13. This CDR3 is CASSNAGTGGEVAYNEQFF. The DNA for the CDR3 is TGTGCCAGCAGTAACGCCGGGACAGGGGGCGAAGTAGCCTACAATGAGCAGTTCTTC.

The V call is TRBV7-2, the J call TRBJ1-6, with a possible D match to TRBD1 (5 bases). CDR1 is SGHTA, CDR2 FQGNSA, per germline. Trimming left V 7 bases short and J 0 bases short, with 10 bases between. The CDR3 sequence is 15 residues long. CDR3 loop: CASMQGGSYNSPLHF. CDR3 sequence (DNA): TGTGCCAGCATGCAGGGAGGCTCCTATAATTCACCCCTCCACTTT.

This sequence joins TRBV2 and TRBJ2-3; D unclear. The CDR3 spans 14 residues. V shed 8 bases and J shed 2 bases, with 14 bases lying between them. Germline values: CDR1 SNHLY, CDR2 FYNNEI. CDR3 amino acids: CASPSQGDTDTQYF. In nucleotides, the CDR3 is TGTGCCAGCCCATCCCAAGGAGACACAGATACGCAGTATTTT.

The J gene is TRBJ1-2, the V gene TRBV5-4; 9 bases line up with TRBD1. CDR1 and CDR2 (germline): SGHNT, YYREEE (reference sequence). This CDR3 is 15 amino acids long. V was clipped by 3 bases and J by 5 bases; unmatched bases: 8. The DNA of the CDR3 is TGTGCCAGCAGCTCCGGGACAGGGATATATTATGGCTACACCTTC. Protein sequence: CASSSGTGIYYGYTF.

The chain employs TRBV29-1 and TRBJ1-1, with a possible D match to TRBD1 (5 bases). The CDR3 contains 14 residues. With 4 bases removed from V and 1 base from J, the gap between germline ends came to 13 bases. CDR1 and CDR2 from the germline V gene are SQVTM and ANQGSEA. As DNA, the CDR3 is TGCAGCGTTGGTTGGTTTGGGGGGAACACTGAAGCTTTCTTT. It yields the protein CSVGWFGGNTEAFF.

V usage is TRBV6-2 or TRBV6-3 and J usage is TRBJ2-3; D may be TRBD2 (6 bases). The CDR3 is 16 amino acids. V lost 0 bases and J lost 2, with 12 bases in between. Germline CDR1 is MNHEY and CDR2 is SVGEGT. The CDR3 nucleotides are TGTGCCAGCAGTTACTCGTACGGGGGAAACACAGATACGCAGTATTTT. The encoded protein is CASSYSYGGNTDTQYF.

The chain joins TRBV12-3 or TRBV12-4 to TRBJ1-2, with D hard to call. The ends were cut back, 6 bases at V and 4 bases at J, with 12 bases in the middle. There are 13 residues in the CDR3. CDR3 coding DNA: TGTGCCAGCAGCCCCACAAGAGGCTATGGCTACACCTTC. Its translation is CASSPTRGYGYTF.

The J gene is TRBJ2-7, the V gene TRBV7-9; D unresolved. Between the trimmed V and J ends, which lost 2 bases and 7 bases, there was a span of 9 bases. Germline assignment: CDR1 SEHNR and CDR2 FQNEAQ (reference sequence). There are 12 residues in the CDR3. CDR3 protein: CASSLYDGEQYF. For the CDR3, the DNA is TGTGCCAGCAGCTTATATGATGGTGAGCAGTACTTC.

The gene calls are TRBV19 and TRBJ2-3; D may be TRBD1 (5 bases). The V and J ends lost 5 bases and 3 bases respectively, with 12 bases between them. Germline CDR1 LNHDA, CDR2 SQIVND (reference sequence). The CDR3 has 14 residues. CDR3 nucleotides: TGTGCCAGTAGTGAGGCAGGGTTAACAGATACGCAGTATTTT. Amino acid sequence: CASSEAGLTDTQYF.

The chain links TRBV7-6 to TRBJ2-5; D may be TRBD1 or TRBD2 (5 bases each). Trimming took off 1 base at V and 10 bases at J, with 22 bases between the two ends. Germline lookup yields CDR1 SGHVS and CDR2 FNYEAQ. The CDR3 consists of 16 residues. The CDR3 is CASSLEALNGRGDQYF. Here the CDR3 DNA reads TGTGCCAGCAGCTTAGAAGCCCTAAACGGTAGAGGGGACCAGTACTTC.

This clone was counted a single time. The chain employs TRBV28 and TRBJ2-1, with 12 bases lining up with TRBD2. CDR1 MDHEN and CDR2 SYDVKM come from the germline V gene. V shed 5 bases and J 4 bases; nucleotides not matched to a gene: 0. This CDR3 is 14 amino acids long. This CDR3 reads CASSLAGGYNEQFF. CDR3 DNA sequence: TGTGCCAGCAGTCTAGCGGGGGGGTACAATGAGCAGTTCTTC. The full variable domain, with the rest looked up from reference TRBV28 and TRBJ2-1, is DVKVTQSSRYLVKRTGEKVFLECVQDMDHENMFWYRQDPGLGLRLIYFSYDVKMKEKGDIPEGYSVSREKKERFSLILESASTNQTSMYLCASSLAGGYNEQFFGPGTRLTVL.

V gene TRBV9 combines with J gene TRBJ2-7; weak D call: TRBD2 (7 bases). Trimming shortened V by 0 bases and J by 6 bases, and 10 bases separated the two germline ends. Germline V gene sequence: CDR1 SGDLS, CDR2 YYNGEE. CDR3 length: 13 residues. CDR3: CASSVAGEGEQYF. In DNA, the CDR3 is TGTGCCAGCAGCGTAGCAGGGGAGGGCGAGCAGTACTTC.

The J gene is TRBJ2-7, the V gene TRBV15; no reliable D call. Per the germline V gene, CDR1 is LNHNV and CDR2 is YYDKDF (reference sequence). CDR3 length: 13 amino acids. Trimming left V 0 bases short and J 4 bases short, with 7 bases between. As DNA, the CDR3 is TGTGCCACCAGCAGAGATGTGGGGTACGAGCAGTACTTC. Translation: CATSRDVGYEQYF.

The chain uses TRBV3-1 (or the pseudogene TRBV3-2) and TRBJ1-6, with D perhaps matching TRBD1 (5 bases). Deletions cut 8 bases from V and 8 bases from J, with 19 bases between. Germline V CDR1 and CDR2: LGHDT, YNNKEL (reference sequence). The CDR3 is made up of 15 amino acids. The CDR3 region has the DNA TGTGCCAGCCGGGAAGTATATCTAGGGGATTCACCCCTCCACTTT. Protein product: CASREVYLGDSPLHF.

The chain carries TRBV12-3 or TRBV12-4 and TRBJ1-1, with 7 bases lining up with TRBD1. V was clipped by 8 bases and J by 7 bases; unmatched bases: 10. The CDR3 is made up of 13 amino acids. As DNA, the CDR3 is TGTGCCAGCGGGAGAACAGGGGCCTATGAAGCTTTCTTT. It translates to CASGRTGAYEAFF.

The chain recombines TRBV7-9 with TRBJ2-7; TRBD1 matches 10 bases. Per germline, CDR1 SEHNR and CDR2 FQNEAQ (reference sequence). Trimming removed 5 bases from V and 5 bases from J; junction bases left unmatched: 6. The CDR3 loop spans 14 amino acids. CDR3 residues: CASSPDRGLHEQYF. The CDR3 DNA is TGTGCCAGCAGCCCTGACAGGGGGCTTCACGAGCAGTACTTC.

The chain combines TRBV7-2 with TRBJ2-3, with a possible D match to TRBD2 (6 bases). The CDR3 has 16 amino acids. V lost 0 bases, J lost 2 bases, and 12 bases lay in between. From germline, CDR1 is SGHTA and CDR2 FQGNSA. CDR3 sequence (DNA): TGTGCCAGCAGCTTAGCGGCGGCGGGATCCACAGATACGCAGTATTTT. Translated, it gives CASSLAAAGSTDTQYF.

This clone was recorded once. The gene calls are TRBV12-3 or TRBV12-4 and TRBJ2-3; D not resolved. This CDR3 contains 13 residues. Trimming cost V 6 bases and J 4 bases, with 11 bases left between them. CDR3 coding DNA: TGTGCCAGCAGGTTCTCGTTGGCAGATACGCAGTATTTT. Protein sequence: CASRFSLADTQYF.

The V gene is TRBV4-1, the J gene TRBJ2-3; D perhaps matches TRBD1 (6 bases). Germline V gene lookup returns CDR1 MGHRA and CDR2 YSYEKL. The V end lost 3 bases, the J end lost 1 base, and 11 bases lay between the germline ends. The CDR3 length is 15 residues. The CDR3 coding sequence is TGCGCCAGCAGCCAGTCCGGGACACGCACAGATACGCAGTATTTT. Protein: CASSQSGTRTDTQYF.

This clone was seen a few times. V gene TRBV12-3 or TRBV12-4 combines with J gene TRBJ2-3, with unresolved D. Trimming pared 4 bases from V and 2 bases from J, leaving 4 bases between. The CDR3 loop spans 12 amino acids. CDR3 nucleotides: TGTGCCAGCAGTTCGGACACAGATACGCAGTATTTT. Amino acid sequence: CASSSDTDTQYF.

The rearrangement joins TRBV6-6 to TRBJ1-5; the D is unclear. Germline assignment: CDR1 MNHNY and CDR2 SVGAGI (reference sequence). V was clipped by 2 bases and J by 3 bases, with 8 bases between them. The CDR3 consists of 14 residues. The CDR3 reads CASSYLLVNQPQHF. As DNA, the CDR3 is TGTGCCAGCAGTTACCTCCTCGTCAATCAGCCCCAGCATTTT.

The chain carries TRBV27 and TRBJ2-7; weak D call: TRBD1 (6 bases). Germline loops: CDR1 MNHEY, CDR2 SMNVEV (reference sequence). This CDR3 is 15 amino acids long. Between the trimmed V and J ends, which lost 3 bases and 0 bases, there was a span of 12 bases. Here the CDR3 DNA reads TGTGCCAGCAGTTTTGAGGGACAAAGCTCCTACGAGCAGTACTTC. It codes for CASSFEGQSSYEQYF.

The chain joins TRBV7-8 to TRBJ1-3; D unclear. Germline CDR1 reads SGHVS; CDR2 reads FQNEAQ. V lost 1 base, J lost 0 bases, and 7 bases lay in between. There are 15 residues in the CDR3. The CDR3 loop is CASSLGSSSGNTIYF. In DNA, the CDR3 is TGTGCCAGCAGCTTAGGCTCCAGCTCTGGAAACACCATATATTTT.

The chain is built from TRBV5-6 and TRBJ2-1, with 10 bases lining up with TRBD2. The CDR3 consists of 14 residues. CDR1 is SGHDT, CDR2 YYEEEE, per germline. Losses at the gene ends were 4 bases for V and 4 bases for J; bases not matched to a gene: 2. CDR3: CASSRTSGYNEQFF. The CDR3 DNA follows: TGTGCCAGCAGCCGGACTAGCGGATACAATGAGCAGTTCTTC. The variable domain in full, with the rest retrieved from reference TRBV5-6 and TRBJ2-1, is DAGVTQSPTHLIKTRGQQVTLRCSPKSGHDTVSWYQQALGQGPQFIFQYYEEEERQRGNFPDRFSGHQFPNYSSELNVNALLLGDSALYLCASSRTSGYNEQFFGPGTRLTVL.

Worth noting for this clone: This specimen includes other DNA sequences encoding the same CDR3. The DNA of the CDR3 is TGTGCCAGCAGCTTTAGGAGCGGGGGGGGGCGGGAGACCCAGTACTTC. The encoded protein is CASSFRSGGGRETQYF. This chain links TRBV7-7 with TRBJ2-5; 10 bases line up with TRBD2. Germline V gives CDR1 SSHAT, CDR2 FNYEAQ (reference sequence). The V segment lost 3 bases and the J segment 5 bases; nucleotides outside the gene matches: 9. The CDR3 runs 16 residues. Looking up the rest from reference TRBV7-7 and TRBJ2-5 gives the full variable domain: GAGVSQSPRYKVTKRGQDVTLRCDPISSHATLYWYQQALGQGPEFLTYFNYEAQPDKSGLPSDRFSAERPEGSISTLTIQRTEQRDSAMYRCASSFRSGGGRETQYFGPGTRLLVL.

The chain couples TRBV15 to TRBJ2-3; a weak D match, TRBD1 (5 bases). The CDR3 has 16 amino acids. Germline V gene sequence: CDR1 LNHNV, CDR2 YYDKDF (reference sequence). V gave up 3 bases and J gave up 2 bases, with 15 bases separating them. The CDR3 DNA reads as TGTGCCACCAGCAGGACAGACCACTACACCACAGATACGCAGTATTTT. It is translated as CATSRTDHYTTDTQYF.

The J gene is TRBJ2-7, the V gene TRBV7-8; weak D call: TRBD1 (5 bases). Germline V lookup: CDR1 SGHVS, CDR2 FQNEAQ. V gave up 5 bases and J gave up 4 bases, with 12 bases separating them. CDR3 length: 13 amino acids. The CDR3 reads CASSLLQVYEQYV. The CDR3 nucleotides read TGTGCCAGCAGCCTCCTACAGGTATACGAGCAGTACGTC.